This T cell receptor beta chain was sequenced for a study of shared clonotypes between healthy human individuals. The CDR3 is 17 residues long. Germline lookup yields CDR1 SGHVS and CDR2 FNYEAQ. Trimming at V came to 1 base and at J to 3 bases, leaving 11 bases not matched to a gene. As for this clone: Its specificity is unknown.

Naive CD8 cells, CD45RO-negative and positively selected for CCR7, excluded terminally differentiated effector memory CD45RA+ cells. Data came from immunoSEQ multiplex PCR; TCRdb stores just in-frame clones and leaves some out. Seen here are some 2 million clones, approximately 94% observed once, and the top ten hold under 1.5%. Broader study findings: Naive CD4 clonotypes were shared across a handful of donors at roughly 5.3%.

The chain employs TRBV7-6 and TRBJ1-1; 7 bases are shared with TRBD1. The receptor was isolated from a man aged 18 to 29 in good health. The specimen sequenced was naive CD8+ T cells sorted from blood. CDR3 in amino acids: CASSLVVGARGDTEAFF. The CDR3 DNA sequence: TGTGCCAGCAGCTTAGTTGTTGGTGCCAGGGGGGACACTGAAGCTTTCTTT.